This entry lists 32 T cell receptor beta chains sequenced from one sample in a study of shared clonotypes between healthy human individuals. The repertoire was sequenced with immunoSEQ multiplex PCR; TCRdb's copy has only in-frame clones and lacks some. The sample has some 980,000 clones, over 75% seen once. Sequencing was performed on memory CD4+ T cells sorted from blood. The subset denotes: CD45RA-negative fraction. All receptors derive from a man aged 18 to 35 in good health.

V gene TRBV19 combines with J gene TRBJ1-1, with D hard to call. CDR1 LNHDA and CDR2 SQIVND come from the germline V gene (reference sequence). This CDR3 is built from 22 residues. V was pared by 3 bases and J by 2 bases, with 34 bases between. The CDR3 coding sequence is TGTGCCAGTAGTATCCCCGCCGGCAGAAGACTGAGTATGGGGTCGAGTAACACTGAAGCTTTCTTT. It yields the protein CASSIPAGRRLSMGSSNTEAFF.

The J gene is TRBJ2-7, the V gene TRBV6-1, with D possibly being TRBD1 (5 bases). The length of the CDR3 is 14 residues. Germline lookup yields CDR1 MNHNS and CDR2 SASEGT. Trimming left V 2 bases short and J 4 bases short, with 12 bases between. The CDR3 region is CASSELGRAYEQYF. The CDR3, as DNA: TGTGCCAGCAGTGAACTAGGCAGGGCGTACGAGCAGTACTTC.

This chain connects TRBV14 to TRBJ2-7; possibly TRBD2 for D (6 bases). Trimming shortened V by 5 bases and J by 3 bases, and 17 bases separated the two germline ends. Germline V lookup: CDR1 SGHDN, CDR2 FVKESK. CDR3 size: 15 residues. CDR3: CASSIGGNHYYEQYF. The DNA for the CDR3 is TGTGCCAGCAGCATAGGAGGGAACCACTACTACGAGCAGTACTTC.

The rearrangement links TRBV2 to TRBJ2-1; no firm D call. V lost 8 bases and J lost 3, with 5 bases in between. The germline V gene encodes CDR1 SNHLY and CDR2 FYNNEI. The CDR3 sequence is 11 residues long. CDR3 sequence (DNA): TGTGCCAGCCTTGGCTACAATGAGCAGTTCTTC. Protein: CASLGYNEQFF.

The chain carries TRBV5-1 and TRBJ1-1; D possibly corresponds to TRBD1 (6 bases). The CDR3 extends over 13 amino acids. V lost 4 bases, J lost 5 bases, and 12 bases lay in between. Germline V gene data show CDR1 as SGHRS and CDR2 as YFSETQ. Here the CDR3 DNA reads TGCGCCAGCAGCCAGGACCAGGGGACTGAAGCTTTCTTT. Its translation: CASSQDQGTEAFF.

The gene calls are TRBV11-2 and TRBJ2-2; 13 bases are shared with TRBD2. V was pared by 4 bases and J by 6 bases, with 8 bases of the junction left unmatched. Germline CDR1 SGHAT, CDR2 FQNNGV. The length of the CDR3 is 17 residues. The CDR3 DNA follows: TGTGCCAGCAGCTCAACTAGCGGGAGGGTTGTCGCCGGGGAGCTGTTTTTT. It encodes CASSSTSGRVVAGELFF. The whole variable domain, remainder taken from reference TRBV11-2 and TRBJ2-2, is EAGVAQSPRYKIIEKRQSVAFWCNPISGHATLYWYQQILGQGPKLLIQFQNNGVVDDSQLPKDRFSAERLKGVDSTLKIQPAKLEDSAVYLCASSSTSGRVVAGELFFGEGSRLTVL.

This chain joins TRBV5-1 and TRBJ2-5; the D call may be TRBD1 or TRBD2 (6 bases each). This CDR3 region has 14 residues. V was pared by 2 bases and J by 3 bases, with 11 bases between. Germline V gene data show CDR1 as SGHRS and CDR2 as YFSETQ. DNA for the CDR3: TGCGCCAGCAGCTTCGGGGGCTTGAAAGAGACCCAGTACTTC. Translating it yields CASSFGGLKETQYF.

The chain has TRBV5-4 and TRBJ2-5; no clear D. V gave up 0 bases and J gave up 6 bases, with 15 bases separating them. The germline CDR1 and CDR2 sequences are SGHNT and YYREEE (reference sequence). This CDR3 has 15 amino acids. CDR3 nucleotide sequence: TGTGCCAGCAGCTTGGGTATAGAGGAATGGAAGACCCAGTACTTC. It specifies CASSLGIEEWKTQYF. Full variable domain (missing parts from reference TRBV5-4 and TRBJ2-5): ETGVTQSPTHLIKTRGQQVTLRCSSQSGHNTVSWYQQALGQGPQFIFQYYREEENGRGNFPPRFSGLQFPNYSSELNVNALELDDSALYLCASSLGIEEWKTQYFGPGTRLLVL.

V and J are TRBV30 and TRBJ2-7; possible D gene TRBD2, 5 bases. V lost 3 bases and J lost 1, with 16 bases in between. The V gene's germline CDR1 is GTSNPN and CDR2 SVGIG (reference sequence). This CDR3 has 15 residues. The CDR3 nucleotides are TGTGCCTGGAGAAGTCTAAGCGGCGTTTCCTACGAGCAGTACTTC. It is translated as CAWRSLSGVSYEQYF.

This clone appeared a few times. The rearrangement uses TRBV5-1 and TRBJ2-7; 12 nucleotides match TRBD2. Per the germline V gene, CDR1 is SGHRS and CDR2 is YFSETQ. The CDR3 extends over 16 amino acids. Trimming at V came to 2 bases and at J to 5 bases, leaving 8 bases not matched to a gene. CDR3 bases: TGCGCCAGCAGCTTCGAGCGACTAGCGGGGGATAACGAGCAGTACTTC. Amino acid sequence: CASSFERLAGDNEQYF. Looking up the rest from reference TRBV5-1 and TRBJ2-7 gives the full variable domain: KAGVTQTPRYLIKTRGQQVTLSCSPISGHRSVSWYQQTPGQGLQFLFEYFSETQRNKGNFPGRFSGRQFSNSRSEMNVSTLELGDSALYLCASSFERLAGDNEQYFGPGTRLTVT.

The chain uses TRBV9 and TRBJ2-2; D unresolved. CDR3 length: 14 residues. V gave up 3 bases and J gave up 6 bases, with 12 bases separating them. Germline CDR1 SGDLS, CDR2 YYNGEE. The CDR3 reads CASSADGISGELFF. CDR3 bases: TGTGCCAGCAGCGCGGACGGTATATCCGGGGAGCTGTTTTTT. The whole variable domain, remainder taken from reference TRBV9 and TRBJ2-2, is DSGVTQTPKHLITATGQRVTLRCSPRSGDLSVYWYQQSLDQGLQFLIQYYNGEERAKGNILERFSAQQFPDLHSELNLSSLELGDSALYFCASSADGISGELFFGEGSRLTVL.

This clone has only a few counts. This sequence joins TRBV30 and TRBJ1-2; no clear D gene. This CDR3 is 10 amino acids long. Germline CDR1 GTSNPN, CDR2 SVGIG (reference sequence). Between the trimmed V and J ends, which lost 2 bases and 10 bases, there was a span of 8 bases. CDR3 residues: CAWSKGSYTF. The CDR3 coding sequence is TGTGCCTGGAGTAAGGGATCCTACACCTTC.

The chain recombines TRBV4-2 with TRBJ1-6, with TRBD1 as a possible D gene (6 bases). Germline V lookup: CDR1 LGHNA, CDR2 YNFKEQ. The CDR3 sequence is 15 residues long. V gave up 0 bases and J gave up 14 bases, with 17 bases separating them. CDR3 sequence reads: CASSQDSTGGLTLHF. CDR3 DNA: TGTGCCAGCAGCCAAGATTCGACAGGTGGCCTTACCCTCCACTTT.

This clone was counted once. The J gene is TRBJ2-2, the V gene TRBV4-2, with 8 bases lining up with TRBD1. CDR1 is LGHNA and CDR2 is YNFKEQ in the germline V gene. V shed 0 bases and J 6 bases; nucleotides not matched to a gene: 6. This CDR3 has 16 residues. CDR3 coding DNA: TGTGCCAGCAGCCAAGATGTCGTGACAGGGGCCGGGGAGCTGTTTTTT. This encodes CASSQDVVTGAGELFF.

This clone was observed a single time. CDR3 sequence: CASSQDRGYLAGNTIYF. Here the CDR3 DNA reads TGTGCCAGCAGCCAAGACAGGGGGTATCTGGCTGGAAACACCATATATTTT. The gene calls are TRBV4-2 and TRBJ1-3, with 7 bases that match TRBD1. Per germline, CDR1 LGHNA and CDR2 YNFKEQ. The CDR3 extends over 17 amino acids. J was trimmed by 2 bases and V by 0 bases; bases with no gene match: 7.

The CDR3 spells CALQLAGYGELFF. The CDR3 DNA reads as TGTGCCTTGCAACTAGCGGGTTACGGGGAGCTGTTTTTT. The J gene is TRBJ2-2, the V gene TRBV30; 9 bases agree with TRBD2. Germline V CDR1 and CDR2: GTSNPN, SVGIG (reference sequence). Germline trimming cut 7 bases from V and 7 bases from J; bases unmatched to any gene: 7. This CDR3 is 13 amino acids long. Drawing the rest from reference TRBV30 and TRBJ2-2, the complete variable domain is SQTIHQWPATLVQPVGSPLSLECTVEGTSNPNLYWYRQAAGRGLQLLFYSVGIGQISSEVPQNLSASRPQDRQFILSSKKLLLSDSGFYLCALQLAGYGELFFGEGSRLTVL.

About this clone: With a much larger clone just one base away, this may be a read error. The chain has TRBV5-1 and TRBJ2-7; D may be TRBD1 (5 bases). The CDR3 runs to 16 residues. Trimming cost V 0 bases and J 1 base, with 14 bases left between them. Germline CDR1 is SGHRS and CDR2 is YFSETQ. CDR3 in DNA: TGCGCCAGCAGCTTGGCCGCTGGGGCGGTATCCTACGAGCAGTACTTC. This translates into CASSLAAGAVSYEQYF.

The chain carries TRBV2 and TRBJ2-5; TRBD1 matches at 8 bases. Per the germline V gene, CDR1 is SNHLY and CDR2 is FYNNEI. After removal of 5 bases from V and 3 bases from J, the junction contained 11 bases not matched to a gene. This CDR3 has 16 amino acids. CDR3: CASSLRQGASKETQYF. CDR3 DNA: TGTGCCAGCAGTTTACGGCAGGGGGCTAGTAAAGAGACCCAGTACTTC. Full variable domain (remainder filled in from reference TRBV2 and TRBJ2-5): EPEVTQTPSHQVTQMGQEVILRCVPISNHLYFYWYRQILGQKVEFLVSFYNNEISEKSEIFDDQFSVERPDGSNFTLKIRSTKLEDSAMYFCASSLRQGASKETQYFGPGTRLLVL.

V gene TRBV4-3 combines with J gene TRBJ2-6; unclear D gene. Germline loops: CDR1 LGHNA, CDR2 YSLEER. V gave up 2 bases and J gave up 0 bases, with 11 bases separating them. CDR3 length: 17 residues. The chain's CDR3 is CASSQSAGYSGANVLTF. DNA of the CDR3: TGCGCCAGCAGCCAATCGGCCGGGTACTCTGGGGCCAACGTCCTGACTTTC.

This clone appeared a few times. Other DNA sequences in the same sample also yield this CDR3. This rearrangement joins TRBV30 to TRBJ1-5; D is unresolved. CDR3 length: 13 amino acids. Trimming removed 0 bases from V and 4 bases from J, with 7 bases in between. Germline CDR1 GTSNPN, CDR2 SVGIG (reference sequence). The CDR3 region is CAWSVEGNQPQHF. CDR3 DNA: TGTGCCTGGAGTGTAGAGGGAAATCAGCCCCAGCATTTT.

This clone has more than one count but fewer than ten. J is TRBJ1-4 and V is TRBV9; D not certain. The ends were cut back, 0 bases at V and 5 bases at J, with 11 bases in the middle. The CDR3 spans 15 residues. The germline V gene has CDR1 SGDLS and CDR2 YYNGEE. The CDR3 region has the DNA TGTGCCAGCAGCGTAGACCCCCTCGGGAATGAAAAACTGTTTTTT. Its protein product is CASSVDPLGNEKLFF.

The gene calls are TRBV5-6 and TRBJ2-5; D uncertain. The CDR3 is 15 amino acids. Deletions cut 2 bases from V and 4 bases from J, with 15 bases between. Germline loops: CDR1 SGHDT, CDR2 YYEEEE. The CDR3 is CASSLTTGGGETQYF. As DNA, the CDR3 is TGTGCCAGCAGCTTAACGACGGGCGGCGGAGAGACCCAGTACTTC. Drawing the rest from reference TRBV5-6 and TRBJ2-5, the complete variable domain is DAGVTQSPTHLIKTRGQQVTLRCSPKSGHDTVSWYQQALGQGPQFIFQYYEEEERQRGNFPDRFSGHQFPNYSSELNVNALLLGDSALYLCASSLTTGGGETQYFGPGTRLLVL.

The genes are TRBV18 and TRBJ1-1; D might be TRBD1 (5 bases). The germline CDR1 and CDR2 sequences are KGHSH and LQKENI. This CDR3 region has 14 residues. V lost 1 base, J lost 1 base, and 7 bases lay in between. The CDR3: CASSPLRENTEAFF. As DNA, the CDR3 is TGTGCCAGCTCACCACTCAGGGAGAACACTGAAGCTTTCTTT.

This chain connects TRBV11-2 to TRBJ2-3, with 7 bases identical to TRBD2. The CDR3 loop spans 16 amino acids. V trimming: 2 bases; J trimming: 0 bases; junction bases outside the gene matches: 5. CDR1 and CDR2 from the germline V gene are SGHAT and FQNNGV. The CDR3 protein is CASSLFGRGSTDTQYF. Written as DNA, the CDR3 is TGTGCCAGCAGCTTATTCGGGCGGGGGAGCACAGATACGCAGTATTTT.

V is TRBV5-5 and J is TRBJ1-1, with TRBD1 as a possible D gene (5 bases). Germline lookup yields CDR1 SGHKS and CDR2 YYEKEE (reference sequence). With 4 bases removed from V and 2 bases from J, the gap between germline ends came to 12 bases. The CDR3 has 14 residues. The CDR3 protein is CASSRLGGNTEAFF. The CDR3, as DNA: TGTGCCAGCAGCCGGTTGGGGGGAAACACTGAAGCTTTCTTT.

J is TRBJ2-3 and V is TRBV6-1; TRBD1 aligns across 9 bases. Germline V lookup: CDR1 MNHNS, CDR2 SASEGT. The CDR3 runs 13 residues. The CDR3 region is CAHGQGHTDTQYF. The DNA for the CDR3 is TGTGCACACGGACAGGGGCACACAGATACGCAGTATTTT.

V and J are TRBV5-8 and TRBJ1-1; D is possibly TRBD1 (6 bases). Germline CDR1 SGHTS, CDR2 YDEGEE. The CDR3 has 17 amino acids. V was clipped by 3 bases and J by 0 bases, with 18 bases between them. The CDR3 sequence: CASSSSQGRLMNTEAFF. The CDR3 bases are TGTGCCAGCAGCTCGAGTCAGGGGAGACTCATGAACACTGAAGCTTTCTTT.

V is TRBV12-5 and J is TRBJ2-3; 9 nucleotides line up with TRBD1. This CDR3 comprises 14 residues. J lost 4 bases, V lost 5 bases, and 4 bases had no gene match. Germline CDR1 LGHNT, CDR2 FRNRAP. CDR3 sequence reads: CASGGTGRADTQYF. In nucleotides, the CDR3 is TGTGCTAGTGGTGGGACAGGGAGAGCAGATACGCAGTATTTT.

This clone was counted only a few times. The chain has TRBV10-2 and TRBJ1-2, with D perhaps matching TRBD1 (6 bases). Germline V CDR1 and CDR2: WSHSY, SAAADI. The CDR3 has 11 residues. V lost 6 bases and J 4 bases, leaving 6 bases between the germline ends. CDR3 in DNA: TGCGCCAGCAGGGACAGCTATGGCTACACCTTC. It yields the protein CASRDSYGYTF.

This clone came up once. This chain joins TRBV18 and TRBJ1-1; D is unresolved. The CDR3 runs to 14 residues. CDR1 is KGHSH, CDR2 LQKENI, per germline. The germline V and J ends were trimmed by 0 bases and 4 bases, with 9 bases remaining between them. The CDR3 region has the DNA TGTGCCAGCTCACCACCGCTCCCCAGCACTGAAGCTTTCTTT. Amino acids: CASSPPLPSTEAFF.

The chain recombines TRBV5-1 with TRBJ2-7; 9 bases map to TRBD2. The CDR3 has 14 residues. Trimming took 5 bases from V and 5 from J; bases not matched to a gene: 8. The germline V gene encodes CDR1 SGHRS and CDR2 YFSETQ. The CDR3 DNA sequence: TGCGCCAGCAGACCTGTAGCGGGAGCCCACGAGCAGTACTTC. This sequence encodes CASRPVAGAHEQYF. Together with reference TRBV5-1 and TRBJ2-7, the CDR3 gives the full variable domain: KAGVTQTPRYLIKTRGQQVTLSCSPISGHRSVSWYQQTPGQGLQFLFEYFSETQRNKGNFPGRFSGRQFSNSRSEMNVSTLELGDSALYLCASRPVAGAHEQYFGPGTRLTVT.

The gene calls are TRBV6-1 and TRBJ2-5, with D possibly TRBD2 on 6 matching bases. CDR1 and CDR2 from the germline V gene are MNHNS and SASEGT. V was trimmed by 6 bases and J by 4 bases, leaving 12 bases between them. The CDR3 extends over 13 amino acids. CDR3 sequence: CASRILAGETQYF. CDR3 coding DNA: TGTGCCAGCAGGATACTAGCAGGAGAGACCCAGTACTTC.